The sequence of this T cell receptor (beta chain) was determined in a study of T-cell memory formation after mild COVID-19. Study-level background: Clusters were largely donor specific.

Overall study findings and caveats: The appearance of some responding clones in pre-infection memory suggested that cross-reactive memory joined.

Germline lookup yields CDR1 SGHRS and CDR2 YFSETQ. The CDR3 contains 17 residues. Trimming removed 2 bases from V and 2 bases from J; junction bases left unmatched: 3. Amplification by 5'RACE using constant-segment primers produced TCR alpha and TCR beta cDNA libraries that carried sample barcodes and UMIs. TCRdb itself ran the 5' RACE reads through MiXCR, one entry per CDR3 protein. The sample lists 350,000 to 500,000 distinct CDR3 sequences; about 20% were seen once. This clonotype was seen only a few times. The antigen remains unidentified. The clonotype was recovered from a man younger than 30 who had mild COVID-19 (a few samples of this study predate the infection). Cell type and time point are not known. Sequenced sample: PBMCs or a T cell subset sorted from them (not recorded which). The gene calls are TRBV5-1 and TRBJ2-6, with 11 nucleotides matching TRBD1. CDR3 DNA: TGCGCCAGCAGCTTAGGACAGGGGGCGCCTGGGGCCAACGTCCTGACTTTC. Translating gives CASSLGQGAPGANVLTF.